Shown below are 13 T cell receptor beta chains from a single sample sequenced in a study of CD8 T cells in ankylosing spondylitis. TCRdb fed the 5' RACE reads into MiXCR, producing one record per CDR3 protein. The profile shows roughly 250,000 distinct CDR3 sequences, 8.6% of them singletons. Sequencing was carried out using blood, either unsorted or a sorted T cell fraction (not recorded which). The receptors stem from a male donor with ankylosing spondylitis or in good health (not recorded which).

This clonotype has a count of ten or more. The chain couples TRBV5-1 to TRBJ2-7; 10 bases line up with TRBD1. The ends lost 3 bases at V and 3 bases at J; junction bases unmatched: 6. This CDR3 is 15 amino acids long. Germline CDR1 and CDR2: SGHRS and YFSETQ. The DNA of the CDR3 is TGCGCCAGCAGCTCACACGGGACAGGGGACTACGAGCAGTACTTC. Amino acids: CASSSHGTGDYEQYF.

This clonotype came up a few times. The chain joins TRBV19 to TRBJ2-2; D gene ambiguous. The germline CDR1 and CDR2 sequences are LNHDA and SQIVND (reference sequence). The CDR3 spans 13 residues. V was cut by 4 bases and J by 1 base, with 4 bases left in between. The CDR3 region is CASSKRNTGELFF. The CDR3 DNA follows: TGTGCCAGTAGTAAAAGGAACACCGGGGAGCTGTTTTTT.

This clonotype was detected ten times or more. The chain carries TRBV6-6 and TRBJ2-1; D is perhaps TRBD2 (5 bases). Trimming cost V 7 bases and J 9 bases, with 7 bases left between them. The CDR3 has 10 amino acids. CDR1 and CDR2 from the germline V gene are MNHNY and SVGAGI (reference sequence). In DNA, the CDR3 is TGTGCCAGCACTGGGAGTGAGCAGTTCTTC. It encodes CASTGSEQFF.

This clonotype showed up just a few times. The genes are TRBV11-2 and TRBJ2-1; 8 bases line up with TRBD1. This CDR3 is built from 14 residues. The germline gives CDR1 SGHAT, CDR2 FQNNGV. Germline trimming cut 5 bases from V and 10 bases from J; bases unmatched to any gene: 10. CDR3 sequence (DNA): TGTGCCAGCAGCACTACGACAGGGGCAGACGAGCAGTTCTTC. Translation: CASSTTTGADEQFF.

The rearrangement links TRBV12-5 to TRBJ1-3; 8 nucleotides match TRBD1. Germline assignment: CDR1 LGHNT and CDR2 FRNRAP. This CDR3 has 16 amino acids. J was trimmed by 3 bases and V by 2 bases; bases with no gene match: 6. CDR3 nucleotides: TGTGCTAGTGGTTTGACCTCGACAGGGGTTGGAAACACCATATATTTT. Translated: CASGLTSTGVGNTIYF.

This clonotype was seen repeatedly, ten times or more. V gene TRBV4-3 combines with J gene TRBJ2-3; 10 positions match TRBD2. Germline values: CDR1 LGHNA, CDR2 YSLEER. The CDR3 runs 15 residues. Trimming removed 0 bases from V and 5 bases from J; junction bases left unmatched: 2. The CDR3 region is CASSQELAGLDTQYF. CDR3 sequence (DNA): TGCGCCAGCAGCCAAGAACTAGCGGGATTAGATACGCAGTATTTT.

In its sample, this clonotype was seen many times. DNA for the CDR3: TGTGCCAGTAGTATATACGGCGGGAGGCGTAGCACAGATACGCAGTATTTT. This gives the protein CASSIYGGRRSTDTQYF. The gene calls are TRBV19 and TRBJ2-3; 8 bases agree with TRBD2. CDR3 length equals 17 residues. Germline V lookup: CDR1 LNHDA, CDR2 SQIVND (reference sequence). Trimming at V came to 2 bases and at J to 0 bases, leaving 7 bases not matched to a gene.

This clonotype was seen ten or more times. The chain recombines TRBV19 with TRBJ1-3; D ambiguous. Germline-derived CDR1 and CDR2 are LNHDA and SQIVND (reference sequence). The CDR3 has 15 residues. V was clipped by 5 bases and J by 0 bases, with 11 bases between them. The CDR3 DNA follows: TGTGCCAGTAGTCTACTACTGGGCTCTGGAAACACCATATATTTT. Its translation is CASSLLLGSGNTIYF.

This clonotype was counted only a few times. In DNA, the CDR3 is TGTGCCAGCAGCCCAGGGGGACGGGATACGCAGTATTTT. It specifies CASSPGGRDTQYF. The chain combines TRBV7-6 with TRBJ2-3; TRBD1 matches at 7 bases. The V segment lost 5 bases and the J segment 6 bases; nucleotides outside the gene matches: 5. Germline CDR1 is SGHVS and CDR2 is FNYEAQ. The CDR3 covers 13 residues. Combining the CDR3 with reference TRBV7-6 and TRBJ2-3 gives the whole variable domain GAGVSQSPRYKVTKRGQDVALRCDPISGHVSLYWYRQALGQGPEFLTYFNYEAQQDKSGLPNDRFSAERPEGSISTLTIQRTEQRDSAMYRCASSPGGRDTQYFGPGTRLTVL.

This clonotype was seen many times. J is TRBJ2-3 and V is TRBV5-6; 7 bases are a match to TRBD2. J gave up 0 bases and V 1 base, and 5 bases lay outside the gene matches. The CDR3 contains 16 residues. Germline assignment: CDR1 SGHDT and CDR2 YYEEEE. The DNA for the CDR3 is TGTGCCAGCAGCTTGCCGAGCGGGGCTAGCACAGATACGCAGTATTTT. Translating gives CASSLPSGASTDTQYF.

The chain uses TRBV3-1 and TRBJ2-1, with D uncertain. The V and J ends lost 2 bases and 0 bases respectively, with 11 bases between them. CDR1 is LGHDT and CDR2 is YNNKEL in the germline V gene (reference sequence). The CDR3 sequence is 16 residues long. The chain's CDR3 is CASSQKGPSSYNEQFF. The CDR3 nucleotides are TGTGCCAGCAGCCAAAAGGGCCCTAGCTCCTACAATGAGCAGTTCTTC.

This clonotype came up many times. The chain links TRBV19 to TRBJ2-5; tentative D call: TRBD2 (6 bases). The germline CDR1 and CDR2 sequences are LNHDA and SQIVND (reference sequence). Between the trimmed V and J ends, which lost 10 bases and 5 bases, there was a span of 20 bases. This CDR3 has 14 residues. In DNA form, the CDR3 reads TGTGCCACCAGTCGCCAGGACTACCGGGAGACCCAGTACTTC. It yields the protein CATSRQDYRETQYF.

To note about this clonotype: At one boundary the junction diverges from the germline segment, which might be a read error. V and J are TRBV20-1 and TRBJ2-2, with 9 bases aligning to TRBD2. The germline gives CDR1 DFQATT, CDR2 SNEGSKA (reference sequence). This CDR3 has 16 residues. The CDR3 nucleotides read TGCAGTGCTAGAGACCCGGGACTAGCTAACACCGGGGAGCTGTCTTTT. Translated, it gives CSARDPGLANTGELSF.